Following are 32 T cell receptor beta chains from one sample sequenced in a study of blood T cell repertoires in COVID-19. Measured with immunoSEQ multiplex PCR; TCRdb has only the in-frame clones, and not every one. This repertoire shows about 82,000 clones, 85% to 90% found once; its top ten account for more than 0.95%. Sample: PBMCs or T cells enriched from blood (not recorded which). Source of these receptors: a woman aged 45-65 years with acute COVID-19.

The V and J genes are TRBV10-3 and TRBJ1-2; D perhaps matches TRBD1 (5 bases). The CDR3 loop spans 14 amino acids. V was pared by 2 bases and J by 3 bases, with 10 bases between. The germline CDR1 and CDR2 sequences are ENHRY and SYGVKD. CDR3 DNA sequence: TGTGCCATCAGTGAGGCGGGACGGGACTATGGCTACACCTTC. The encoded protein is CAISEAGRDYGYTF.

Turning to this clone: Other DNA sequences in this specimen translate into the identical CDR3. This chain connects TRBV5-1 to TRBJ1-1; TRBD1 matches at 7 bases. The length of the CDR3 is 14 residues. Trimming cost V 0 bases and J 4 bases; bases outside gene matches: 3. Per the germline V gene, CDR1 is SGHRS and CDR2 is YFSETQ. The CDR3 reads CASSLGQGGTEAFF. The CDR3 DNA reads TGCGCCAGCAGCTTGGGACAGGGTGGCACTGAAGCTTTCTTT.

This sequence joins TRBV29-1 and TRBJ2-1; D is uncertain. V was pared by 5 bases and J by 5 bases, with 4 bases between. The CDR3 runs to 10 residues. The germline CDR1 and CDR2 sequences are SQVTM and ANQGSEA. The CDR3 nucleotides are TGCAGCGTTCAGGACAATGAGCAGTTCTTC. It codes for CSVQDNEQFF.

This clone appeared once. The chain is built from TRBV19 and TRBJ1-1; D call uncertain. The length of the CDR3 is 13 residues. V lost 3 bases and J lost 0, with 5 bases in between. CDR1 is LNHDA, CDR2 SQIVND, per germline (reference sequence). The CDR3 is CASSIGMNTEAFF. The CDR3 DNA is TGTGCCAGTAGTATCGGGATGAACACTGAAGCTTTCTTT.

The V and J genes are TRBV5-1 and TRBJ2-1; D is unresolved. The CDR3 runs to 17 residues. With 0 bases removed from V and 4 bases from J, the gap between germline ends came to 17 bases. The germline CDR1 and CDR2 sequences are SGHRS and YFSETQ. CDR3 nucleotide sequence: TGCGCCAGCAGCTTGGTAGTAGCCGAAGATCCATACAATGAGCAGTTCTTC. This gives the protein CASSLVVAEDPYNEQFF.

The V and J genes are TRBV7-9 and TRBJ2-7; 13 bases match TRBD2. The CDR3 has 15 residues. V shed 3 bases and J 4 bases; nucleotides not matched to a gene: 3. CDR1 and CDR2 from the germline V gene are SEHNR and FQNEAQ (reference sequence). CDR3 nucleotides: TGTGCCAGCAGCTTGGGGACTAGCGGGATGTACGAGCAGTACTTC. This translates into CASSLGTSGMYEQYF.

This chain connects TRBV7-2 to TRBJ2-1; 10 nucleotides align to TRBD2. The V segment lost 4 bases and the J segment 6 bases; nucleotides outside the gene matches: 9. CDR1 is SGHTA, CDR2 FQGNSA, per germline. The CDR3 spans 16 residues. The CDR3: CASSWARLAGANEQFF. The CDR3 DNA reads TGTGCCAGCAGCTGGGCCAGGCTAGCGGGAGCCAATGAGCAGTTCTTC.

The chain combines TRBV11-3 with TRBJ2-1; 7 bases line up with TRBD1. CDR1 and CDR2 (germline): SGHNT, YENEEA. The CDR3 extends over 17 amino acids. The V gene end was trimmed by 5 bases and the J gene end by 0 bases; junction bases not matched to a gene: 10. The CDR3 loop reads CASSHRRQGNSYNEQFF. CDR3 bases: TGTGCCAGCAGCCACCGCAGACAGGGTAACTCCTACAATGAGCAGTTCTTC.

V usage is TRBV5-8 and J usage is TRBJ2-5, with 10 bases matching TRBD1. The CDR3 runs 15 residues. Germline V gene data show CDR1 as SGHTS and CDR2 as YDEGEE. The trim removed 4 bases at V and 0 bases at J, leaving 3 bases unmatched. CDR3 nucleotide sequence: TGTGCCAGCAGCCTCGGACAGGGGGACCAAGAGACCCAGTACTTC. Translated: CASSLGQGDQETQYF. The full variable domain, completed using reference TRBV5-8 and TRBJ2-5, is EAGVTQSPTHLIKTRGQQATLRCSPISGHTSVYWYQQALGLGLQFLLWYDEGEERNRGNFPPRFSGRQFPNYSSELNVNALELEDSALYLCASSLGQGDQETQYFGPGTRLLVL.

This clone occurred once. The CDR3 sequence is CASSQERTNHSPLHF. DNA of the CDR3: TGCGCCAGCAGCCAAGAGCGGACAAATCATTCACCCCTCCACTTT. V is TRBV4-1 and J is TRBJ1-6; TRBD1 might be the D (5 bases). The CDR3 spans 15 residues. Germline assignment: CDR1 MGHRA and CDR2 YSYEKL. Trimming cost V 0 bases and J 8 bases, with 11 bases left between them.

This CDR3 reads CASGAGGQNTEAFF. CDR3 DNA sequence: TGTGCCAGCGGTGCGGGGGGCCAGAACACTGAAGCTTTCTTT. The chain has TRBV7-9 and TRBJ1-1; D is perhaps TRBD1 (6 bases). The CDR3 consists of 14 residues. V dropped 8 bases and J dropped 1 base, with 14 bases sitting between them. Per the germline V gene, CDR1 is SEHNR and CDR2 is FQNEAQ (reference sequence).

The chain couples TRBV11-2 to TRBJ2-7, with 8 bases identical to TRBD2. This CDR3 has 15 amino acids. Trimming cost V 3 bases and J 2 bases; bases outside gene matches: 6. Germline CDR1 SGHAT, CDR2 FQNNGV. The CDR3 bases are TGTGCCAGCAGCTTTAGTGCGGGGGGAGCCTACGAGCAGTACTTC. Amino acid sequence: CASSFSAGGAYEQYF. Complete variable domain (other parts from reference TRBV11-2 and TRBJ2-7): EAGVAQSPRYKIIEKRQSVAFWCNPISGHATLYWYQQILGQGPKLLIQFQNNGVVDDSQLPKDRFSAERLKGVDSTLKIQPAKLEDSAVYLCASSFSAGGAYEQYFGPGTRLTVT.

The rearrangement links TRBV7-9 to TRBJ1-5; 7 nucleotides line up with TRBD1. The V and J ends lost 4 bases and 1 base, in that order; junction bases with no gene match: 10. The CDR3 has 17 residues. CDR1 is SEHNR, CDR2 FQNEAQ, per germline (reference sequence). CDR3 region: CASSCPPKDRSNQPQHF. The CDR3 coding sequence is TGTGCCAGCAGCTGCCCCCCAAAGGACAGGAGCAATCAGCCCCAGCATTTT.

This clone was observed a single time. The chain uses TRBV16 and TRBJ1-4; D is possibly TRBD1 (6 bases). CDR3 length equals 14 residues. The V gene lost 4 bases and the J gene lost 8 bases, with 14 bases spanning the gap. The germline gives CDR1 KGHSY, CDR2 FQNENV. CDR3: CASSPTGLGEKLFF. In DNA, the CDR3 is TGTGCCAGCAGCCCTACAGGGTTGGGCGAAAAACTGTTTTTT.

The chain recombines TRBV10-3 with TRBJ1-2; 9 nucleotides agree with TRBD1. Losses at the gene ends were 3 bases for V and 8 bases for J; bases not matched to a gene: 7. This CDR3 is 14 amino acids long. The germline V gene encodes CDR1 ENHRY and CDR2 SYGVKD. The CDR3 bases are TGTGCCATCAGTGACCCGGACAGGGGCCGAGGCTACACCTTC. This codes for CAISDPDRGRGYTF.

The CDR3 DNA is TGTGCCAGCAGGACGTCGGGGGGACGATTACCCCTCCACTTT. It yields the protein CASRTSGGRLPLHF. The chain combines TRBV6-5 with TRBJ1-6, with D perhaps matching TRBD1 (5 bases). CDR1 and CDR2 from the germline V gene are MNHEY and SVGAGI. V lost 6 bases and J lost 12, with 18 bases in between. CDR3 length: 14 residues.

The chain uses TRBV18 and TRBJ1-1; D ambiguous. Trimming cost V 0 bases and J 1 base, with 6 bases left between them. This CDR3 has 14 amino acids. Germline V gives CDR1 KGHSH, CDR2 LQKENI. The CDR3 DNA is TGTGCCAGCTCACCACCTAGTAAGAACACTGAAGCTTTCTTT. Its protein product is CASSPPSKNTEAFF.

In DNA, the CDR3 is TGTGCCAGCAGCGGGCAGGGTAACACTGAAGCTTTCTTT. As protein: CASSGQGNTEAFF. This sequence joins TRBV7-2 and TRBJ1-1, with D possibly matching TRBD1 (5 bases). CDR3 length equals 13 residues. The V gene's germline CDR1 is SGHTA and CDR2 FQGNSA. V shed 5 bases and J shed 2 bases, with 9 bases lying between them.

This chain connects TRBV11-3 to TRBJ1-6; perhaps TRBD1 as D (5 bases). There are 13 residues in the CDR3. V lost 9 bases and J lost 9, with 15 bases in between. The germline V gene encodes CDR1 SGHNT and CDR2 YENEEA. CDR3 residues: CASDGGYGSPLHF. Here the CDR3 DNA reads TGTGCCAGTGACGGGGGGTACGGTTCACCCCTCCACTTT. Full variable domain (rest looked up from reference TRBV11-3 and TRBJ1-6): EAGVVQSPRYKIIEKKQPVAFWCNPISGHNTLYWYLQNLGQGPELLIRYENEEAVDDSQLPKDRFSAERLKGVDSTLKIQPAELGDSAVYLCASDGGYGSPLHFGNGTRLTVT.

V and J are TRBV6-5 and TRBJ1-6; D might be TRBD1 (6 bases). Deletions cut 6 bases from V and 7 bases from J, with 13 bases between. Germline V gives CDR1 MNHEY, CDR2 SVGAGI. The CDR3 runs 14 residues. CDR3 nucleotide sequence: TGTGCCAGCAGCCGACGACAGGAGAATTCACCCCTCCACTTT. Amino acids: CASSRRQENSPLHF.

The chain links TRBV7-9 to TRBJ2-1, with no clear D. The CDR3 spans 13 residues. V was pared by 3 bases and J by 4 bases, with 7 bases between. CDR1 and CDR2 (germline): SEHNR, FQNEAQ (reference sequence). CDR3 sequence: CASSFGGYNEQFF. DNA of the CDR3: TGTGCCAGCAGCTTCGGTGGTTACAATGAGCAGTTCTTC. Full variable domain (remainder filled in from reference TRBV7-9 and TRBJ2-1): DTGVSQNPRHKITKRGQNVTFRCDPISEHNRLYWYRQTLGQGPEFLTYFQNEAQLEKSRLLSDRFSAERPKGSFSTLEIQRTEQGDSAMYLCASSFGGYNEQFFGPGTRLTVL.

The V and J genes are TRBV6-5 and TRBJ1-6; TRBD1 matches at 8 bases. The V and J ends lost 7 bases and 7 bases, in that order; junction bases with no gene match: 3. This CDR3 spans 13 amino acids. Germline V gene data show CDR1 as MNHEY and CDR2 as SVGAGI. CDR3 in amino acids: CASIRTGNSPLHF. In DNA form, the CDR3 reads TGTGCCAGCATAAGGACAGGGAATTCACCCCTCCACTTT.

CDR3 sequence reads: CASDRGWYGYTF. In DNA form, the CDR3 reads TGTGCCAGCGACAGGGGTTGGTATGGCTACACCTTC. V and J are TRBV30 and TRBJ1-2, with 8 positions matching TRBD1. V gave up 8 bases and J gave up 5 bases; unmatched junction bases: 7. This CDR3 has 12 amino acids. Looked up from germline, CDR1 is GTSNPN and CDR2 is SVGIG (reference sequence).

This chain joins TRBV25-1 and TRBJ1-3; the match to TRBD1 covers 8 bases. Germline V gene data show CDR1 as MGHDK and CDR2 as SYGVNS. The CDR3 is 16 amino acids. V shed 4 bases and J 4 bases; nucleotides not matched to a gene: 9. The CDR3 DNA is TGTGCCAGCAGTGCCAGGGGGCAAAACACCGGAAACACCATATATTTT. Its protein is CASSARGQNTGNTIYF.

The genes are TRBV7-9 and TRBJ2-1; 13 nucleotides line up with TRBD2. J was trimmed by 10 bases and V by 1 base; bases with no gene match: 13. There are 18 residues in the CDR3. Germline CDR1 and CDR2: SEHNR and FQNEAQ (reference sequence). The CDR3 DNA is TGTGCCAGCAGCTTAGAATCCACTAGCGGGAGGGCCTTGGGGGAGCAGTTCTTC. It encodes CASSLESTSGRALGEQFF. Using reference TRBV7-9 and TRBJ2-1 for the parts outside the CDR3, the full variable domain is DTGVSQNPRHKITKRGQNVTFRCDPISEHNRLYWYRQTLGQGPEFLTYFQNEAQLEKSRLLSDRFSAERPKGSFSTLEIQRTEQGDSAMYLCASSLESTSGRALGEQFFGPGTRLTVL.

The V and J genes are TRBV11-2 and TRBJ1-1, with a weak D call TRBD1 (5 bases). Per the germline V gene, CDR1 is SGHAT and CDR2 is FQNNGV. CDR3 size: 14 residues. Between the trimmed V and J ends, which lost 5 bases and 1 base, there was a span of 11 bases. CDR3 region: CASSPGHRNTEAFF. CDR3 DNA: TGTGCCAGCAGCCCAGGACACCGGAACACTGAAGCTTTCTTT.

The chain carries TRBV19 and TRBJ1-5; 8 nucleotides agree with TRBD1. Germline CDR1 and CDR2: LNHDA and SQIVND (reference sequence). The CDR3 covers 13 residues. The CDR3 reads CGTGGYSNQPQHF. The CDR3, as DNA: TGTGGTACAGGGGGTTATAGCAATCAGCCCCAGCATTTT.

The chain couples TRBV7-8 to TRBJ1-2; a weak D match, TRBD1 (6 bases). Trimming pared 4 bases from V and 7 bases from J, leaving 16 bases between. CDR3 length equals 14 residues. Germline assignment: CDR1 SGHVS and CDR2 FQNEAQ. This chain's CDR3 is CASSSEQGLRGYTF. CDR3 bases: TGTGCCAGCAGCTCGGAACAGGGTCTGCGTGGCTACACCTTC.

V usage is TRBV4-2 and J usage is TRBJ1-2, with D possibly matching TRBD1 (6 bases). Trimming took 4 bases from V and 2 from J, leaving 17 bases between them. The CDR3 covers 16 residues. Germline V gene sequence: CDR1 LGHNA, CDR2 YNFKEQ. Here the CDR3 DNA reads TGTGCCAGCAGCCCCCGCAGGACAGCGCTAAACTATGGCTACACCTTC. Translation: CASSPRRTALNYGYTF.

The CDR3 DNA follows: TGTGCCTGGAACCTGCGAAGCACAGATACGCAGTATTTT. Amino acids: CAWNLRSTDTQYF. The chain combines TRBV30 with TRBJ2-3; no clear D gene. The CDR3 runs 13 residues. Per the germline V gene, CDR1 is GTSNPN and CDR2 is SVGIG (reference sequence). V was shortened by 4 bases and J by 0 bases, with 8 bases between the two germline ends.

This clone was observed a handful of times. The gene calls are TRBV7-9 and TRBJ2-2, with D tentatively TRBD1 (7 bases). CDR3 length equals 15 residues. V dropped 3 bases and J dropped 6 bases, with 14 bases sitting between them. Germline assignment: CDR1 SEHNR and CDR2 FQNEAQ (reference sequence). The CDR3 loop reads CASSLQGGSAGELFF. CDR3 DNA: TGTGCCAGCAGCTTGCAGGGGGGAAGTGCCGGGGAGCTGTTTTTT.

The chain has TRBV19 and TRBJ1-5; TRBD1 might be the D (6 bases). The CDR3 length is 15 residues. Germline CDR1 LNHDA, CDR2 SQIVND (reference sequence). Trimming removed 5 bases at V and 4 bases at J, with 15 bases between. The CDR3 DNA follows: TGTGCCAGTAGTTCACGGACAGTCAGAAATCAGCCCCAGCATTTT. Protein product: CASSSRTVRNQPQHF.